The next 19 T cell receptor beta chains were all read from a single sample in a study of OX40 agonist ivuxolimab in advanced cancers. The library was prepared using the immunoSEQ multiplex PCR assay. This immuneACCESS table, as held by TCRdb, lists in-frame sequences with V and J called but not all clones. Of the missing ones, under half trace to an unresolved V gene in checked studies; the others have no known cause. The sample table holds some 72,000 clones, of which roughly 93% were seen once. 2.5% to 3.5% of the sample is in the top ten clones. The material was CD4+ or CD8+ T cells sorted from blood, obtained in a trial of the OX40 agonist ivuxolimab. These receptors came from an adult with an advanced solid tumor such as melanoma, head and neck, liver or kidney cancer.

The chain carries TRBV15 and TRBJ2-7, with a tentative D call TRBD2 (5 bases). The CDR3 runs to 12 residues. The V end lost 5 bases, the J end lost 6 bases, and 11 bases lay between the germline ends. Germline-derived CDR1 and CDR2 are LNHNV and YYDKDF (reference sequence). As DNA, the CDR3 is TGTGCCACCAGCGCCCGGGGAGTCGAGCAGTACTTC. The encoded protein is CATSARGVEQYF.

This chain links TRBV18 with TRBJ2-1; 11 nucleotides align to TRBD2. Germline CDR1 KGHSH, CDR2 LQKENI. The length of the CDR3 is 16 residues. With V trimmed by 3 bases and J by 7 bases, 8 bases remained unmatched. CDR3 in DNA: TGTGCCAGCTCACCCCGCCTAGCGGGAGGTTTGAATGAGCAGTTCTTC. This codes for CASSPRLAGGLNEQFF.

This clone was seen a single time. The V call is TRBV11-2, the J call TRBJ2-1; 7 bases match TRBD1. CDR1 and CDR2 from the germline V gene are SGHAT and FQNNGV. With 6 bases clipped from V and 6 bases from J, the junction kept 14 bases outside the gene matches. This CDR3 is 16 amino acids long. The CDR3 DNA is TGTGCCAGCAGTCCACACCGGGACAGCGGACCCAATGAGCAGTTCTTC. The encoded protein is CASSPHRDSGPNEQFF.

The chain combines TRBV27 with TRBJ2-1, with 11 bases matching TRBD2. Trimming at V came to 2 bases and at J to 0 bases, leaving 3 bases not matched to a gene. Per the germline V gene, CDR1 is MNHEY and CDR2 is SMNVEV (reference sequence). This CDR3 is 17 amino acids long. The CDR3 DNA sequence: TGTGCCAGCAGTTTACGTGGACTAGCGGGCTCCTACAATGAGCAGTTCTTC. Translated, it gives CASSLRGLAGSYNEQFF.

The chain links TRBV10-3 to TRBJ2-1, with 8 bases that match TRBD1. V lost 6 bases to trimming and J lost 3 bases; unmatched junction nucleotides: 4. The CDR3 extends over 14 amino acids. Germline V lookup: CDR1 ENHRY, CDR2 SYGVKD. CDR3 coding DNA: TGTGCCATCAGCGACAGGGGTCACTACAATGAGCAGTTCTTC. It encodes CAISDRGHYNEQFF.

The genes are TRBV5-1 and TRBJ2-3, with TRBD2 identical over 12 bases. The CDR3 loop spans 20 amino acids. Germline V gene data show CDR1 as SGHRS and CDR2 as YFSETQ. J was trimmed by 5 bases and V by 4 bases; bases with no gene match: 20. CDR3 sequence (DNA): TGCGCCAGCAGCGTCAGGATCCCGGGACTAGCGGGCCCGGGGGGAGATACGCAGTATTTT. It specifies CASSVRIPGLAGPGGDTQYF.

A single count supports this clone. The V call is TRBV2, the J call TRBJ1-2; possible D gene TRBD1, 5 bases. The ends were cut back, 2 bases at V and 7 bases at J, with 14 bases in the middle. CDR1 is SNHLY and CDR2 is FYNNEI in the germline V gene. The CDR3 totals 14 residues. CDR3 loop: CASSEIPREGGYTF. DNA for the CDR3: TGTGCCAGCAGTGAAATCCCCAGGGAGGGTGGCTACACCTTC.

The rearrangement joins TRBV19 to TRBJ2-7, with 9 bases identical to TRBD2. Trimming removed 5 bases from V and 4 bases from J; junction bases left unmatched: 9. This CDR3 contains 15 residues. Germline assignment: CDR1 LNHDA and CDR2 SQIVND (reference sequence). CDR3 loop: CASSPRGSGGYEQYF. In DNA, the CDR3 is TGTGCCAGTAGTCCCCGAGGAAGCGGGGGGTACGAGCAGTACTTC. Full variable domain (rest looked up from reference TRBV19 and TRBJ2-7): DGGITQSPKYLFRKEGQNVTLSCEQNLNHDAMYWYRQDPGQGLRLIYYSQIVNDFQKGDIAEGYSVSREKKESFPLTVTSAQKNPTAFYLCASSPRGSGGYEQYFGPGTRLTVT.

This clone was recorded only once. The rearrangement uses TRBV10-3 and TRBJ1-2; D is ambiguous. Per the germline V gene, CDR1 is ENHRY and CDR2 is SYGVKD. The germline V and J ends were trimmed by 2 bases and 4 bases, with 14 bases remaining between them. This CDR3 comprises 15 residues. CDR3 DNA sequence: TGTGCCATCAGTGAGCCCGATTCGTGGGGCTATGGCTACACCTTC. Residues: CAISEPDSWGYGYTF.

J is TRBJ1-6 and V is TRBV5-8; 7 bases agree with TRBD1. V lost 5 bases and J lost 10; bases outside the gene matches: 6. The CDR3 totals 13 residues. Germline V gene sequence: CDR1 SGHTS, CDR2 YDEGEE. For the CDR3, the DNA is TGTGCCAGCAGTCGGGACAGCGGCTCACCCCTCCACTTT. Amino acid sequence: CASSRDSGSPLHF.

The V and J genes are TRBV6-5 and TRBJ2-7; D may be TRBD1 or TRBD2 (6 bases each). V was trimmed by 0 bases and J by 5 bases, leaving 17 bases between them. Germline loops: CDR1 MNHEY, CDR2 SVGAGI. The CDR3 loop spans 16 amino acids. The CDR3 DNA reads as TGTGCCAGCAGTTACTCGAATGGGGGGCCCGCGGACGAGCAGTACTTC. Amino acid sequence: CASSYSNGGPADEQYF.

V gene TRBV4-1 combines with J gene TRBJ2-5, with 8 bases aligning to TRBD2. The CDR3 is 15 residues long. The V gene end was trimmed by 4 bases and the J gene end by 5 bases; junction bases not matched to a gene: 9. Germline-derived CDR1 and CDR2 are MGHRA and YSYEKL. The CDR3 bases are TGCGCCAGCAGCCGACTAGGCGCGGGAGGCGAGACCCAGTACTTC. Translating it yields CASSRLGAGGETQYF.

The chain combines TRBV10-3 with TRBJ1-3; D perhaps matches TRBD1 (6 bases). Germline-derived CDR1 and CDR2 are ENHRY and SYGVKD. The V and J ends lost 6 bases and 0 bases respectively, with 15 bases between them. The CDR3 length is 16 residues. In DNA, the CDR3 is TGTGCCATCAGCACCGATACAGGGTACTCTGGAAACACCATATATTTT. Protein product: CAISTDTGYSGNTIYF.

The chain links TRBV19 to TRBJ1-5; 7 bases are shared with TRBD1. In germline, CDR1 is LNHDA, CDR2 SQIVND (reference sequence). J was trimmed by 4 bases and V by 7 bases; bases with no gene match: 10. CDR3 length: 15 amino acids. The CDR3 sequence: CASTPRGTANQPQHF. CDR3 sequence (DNA): TGTGCCAGTACCCCAAGAGGGACAGCTAATCAGCCCCAGCATTTT. Based on the CDR3 plus reference TRBV19 and TRBJ1-5, the full variable domain is DGGITQSPKYLFRKEGQNVTLSCEQNLNHDAMYWYRQDPGQGLRLIYYSQIVNDFQKGDIAEGYSVSREKKESFPLTVTSAQKNPTAFYLCASTPRGTANQPQHFGDGTRLSIL.

V is TRBV9 and J is TRBJ1-5; no firm D call. Trimming took 0 bases from V and 5 from J, leaving 9 bases between them. The V gene's germline CDR1 is SGDLS and CDR2 YYNGEE. This CDR3 comprises 14 residues. CDR3 residues: CASSVATGDQPQHF. In nucleotides, the CDR3 is TGTGCCAGCAGCGTAGCTACGGGAGATCAGCCCCAGCATTTT.

The chain links TRBV11-2 to TRBJ2-7, with unresolved D. The CDR3 is made up of 13 amino acids. Germline values: CDR1 SGHAT, CDR2 FQNNGV. Trimming left V 1 base short and J 3 bases short, with 7 bases between. The CDR3 loop is CASSLVMSYEQYF. The CDR3 coding sequence is TGTGCCAGCAGCTTAGTTATGAGCTACGAGCAGTACTTC.

This clone appeared a single time. This chain connects TRBV6-1 to TRBJ1-1; possibly TRBD1 for D (5 bases). This CDR3 region has 12 residues. V shed 7 bases and J shed 4 bases, with 10 bases lying between them. Looked up from germline, CDR1 is MNHNS and CDR2 is SASEGT. The CDR3 DNA sequence: TGTGCCAGCACCCAGACAGCCACTGAAGCTTTCTTT. Amino acids: CASTQTATEAFF.

V and J are TRBV6-1 and TRBJ1-6, with a tentative D call TRBD1 (6 bases). There are 17 residues in the CDR3. V lost 4 bases and J 1 base, leaving 14 bases between the germline ends. Looked up from germline, CDR1 is MNHNS and CDR2 is SASEGT. DNA for the CDR3: TGTGCCAGCAGTGCCCTCGGGGGCTCTTCCTATAATTCACCCCTCCACTTT. Protein sequence: CASSALGGSSYNSPLHF.

This clone was detected only a few times. The sample contains more than one DNA sequence encoding this CDR3. CDR3 sequence reads: CASSPGLETQYF. The CDR3 nucleotides read TGTGCCAGCAGTCCCGGGCTGGAGACCCAGTACTTC. The chain is built from TRBV5-6 and TRBJ2-5, with D unresolved. V shed 5 bases and J shed 5 bases, with 10 bases lying between them. Germline V gene data show CDR1 as SGHDT and CDR2 as YYEEEE. The CDR3 totals 12 residues.